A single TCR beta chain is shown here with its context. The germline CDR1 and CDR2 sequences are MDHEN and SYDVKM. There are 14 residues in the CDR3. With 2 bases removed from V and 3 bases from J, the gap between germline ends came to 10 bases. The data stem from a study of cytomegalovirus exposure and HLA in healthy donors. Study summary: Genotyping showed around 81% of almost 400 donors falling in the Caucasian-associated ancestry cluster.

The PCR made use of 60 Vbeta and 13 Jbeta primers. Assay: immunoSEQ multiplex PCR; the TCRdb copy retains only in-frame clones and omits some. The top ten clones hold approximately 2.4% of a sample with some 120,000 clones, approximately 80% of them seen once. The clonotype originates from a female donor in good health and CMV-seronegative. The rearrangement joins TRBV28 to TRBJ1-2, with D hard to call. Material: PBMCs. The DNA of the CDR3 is TGTGCCAGCAGTTTACGCGAGTATCACTATGGCTACACCTTC. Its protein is CASSLREYHYGYTF.